Listed below are T cell receptor beta chains from one sample, sequenced in a study of read filtering for tumor transcriptome and immune sequencing. TCRdb fed the reads into MiXCR, producing one record per CDR3 protein. The sample lists roughly 68,000 distinct CDR3 sequences, over 11% occurring once. Input material: a population of CD138-negative cells sorted from bone marrow. The origin of the receptors is a donor aged 40 or older with multiple myeloma. Both conserved end residues are part of each CDR3. Each record gives: V gene, clone size, J gene, D gene, CDR3 protein, CDR3 DNA. D genes are given only for firm matches. Not every row has a clone size; where given, it reads once, few, many or a size class.

>TRBV4-3|.|TRBJ2-7|.
CASSRRDGMYEQHF
TGCGCCAGCAGCCGACGCGACGGAATGTACGAGCAGCACTTC
>TRBV6-6|many|TRBJ2-7|.
CASTPTSTSYEQYF
TGTGCCAGCACGCCTACAAGTACGTCCTACGAGCAGTACTTC
>TRBV3-1|many|TRBJ2-7|TRBD2
CASSSYGGGAGEQYF
TGTGCCAGCAGCTCTTATGGGGGAGGGGCGGGGGAGCAGTACTTC
>TRBV20-1|many|TRBJ2-5|TRBD2
CSATQGLEVETQYF
TGCAGTGCCACTCAAGGACTAGAAGTAGAGACCCAGTACTTC
>TRBV5-1|few|TRBJ1-5|.
CASSGGHGDSNQPQHF
TGCGCCAGCAGCGGGGGGCACGGGGATAGCAATCAGCCCCAGCATTTT
>TRBV7-2|few|TRBJ2-7|TRBD1
CASSLVFPGQGPLEQYF
TGTGCCAGCAGCCTGGTCTTTCCGGGACAGGGCCCCCTCGAGCAGTACTTC
>TRBV20-1|.|TRBJ2-7|TRBD2
CSVSTSGTSYEQYF
TGCAGTGTGTCGACTAGCGGGACCTCCTACGAGCAGTACTTC
>TRBV27|.|TRBJ2-7|TRBD1
CASSPRDRVDQYF
TGTGCCAGCAGTCCCCGGGACAGGGTTGATCAGTACTTC
>TRBV6-6|many|TRBJ2-7|.
CASSPDGRTLPGYEQYF
TGTGCCAGCAGTCCCGACGGCCGGACTCTCCCTGGCTACGAGCAGTACTTC
>TRBV29-1|many|TRBJ2-5|.
CSVDGWRGNQETQYF
TGCAGCGTTGATGGTTGGCGGGGTAACCAAGAGACCCAGTACTTC
>TRBV12-5|.|TRBJ2-3|.
CASGQDLHRRGTQYF
TGTGCTAGTGGTCAAGATCTTCATAGAAGGGGTACGCAGTATTTT
>TRBV5-8|many|TRBJ1-1|TRBD1
CASSAGTGVSEAFF
TGTGCCAGCAGCGCCGGGACAGGGGTTTCTGAAGCTTTCTTT
>TRBV20-1|many|TRBJ2-2|TRBD2
CSAKVRERNTGELFF
TGCAGTGCTAAGGTGCGGGAGAGGAACACCGGGGAGCTGTTTTTT
>TRBV29-1|many|TRBJ2-1|.
CSVEDRERGISYNEQFF
TGCAGCGTTGAAGATCGCGAAAGGGGGATCTCCTACAATGAGCAGTTCTTC
>TRBV20-1|many|TRBJ1-2|.
CSASLVDSIYGYTF
TGCAGTGCTAGTTTAGTCGACAGCATCTATGGCTACACCTTC
>TRBV19|few|TRBJ2-1|TRBD2
CASMGLAGGLVDEQFF
TGTGCCAGTATGGGACTAGCGGGAGGCCTTGTGGACGAGCAGTTCTTC
>TRBV4-3|.|TRBJ2-7|.
CASSQDLRLLNYEQYF
TGCGCCAGCAGCCAAGATTTGAGACTTCTTAACTACGAGCAGTACTTC
>TRBV12-3/TRBV12-4|many|TRBJ1-2|TRBD1
CASSAQTGNYGYTF
TGTGCCAGCAGTGCCCAGACAGGGAACTATGGCTACACCTTC
>TRBV30|many|TRBJ2-7|.
CAWSLTYEQYF
TGTGCCTGGAGTTTGACCTACGAGCAGTACTTC
>TRBV3-1|.|TRBJ2-1|TRBD2
CASRDELAGVREQFF
TGTGCCAGCAGGGACGAACTAGCGGGAGTCCGTGAGCAGTTCTTC
>TRBV28|.|TRBJ2-7|.
CARTGLPYEQYF
TGTGCCAGGACGGGACTCCCCTACGAGCAGTACTTC
>TRBV29-1|many|TRBJ2-3|TRBD2
CSASSGNTDTQYF
TGCAGCGCCTCTAGCGGGAACACAGATACGCAGTATTTT
>TRBV24-1|many|TRBJ2-2|.
CATSDLGGTGELFF
TGTGCCACCAGTGATTTGGGAGGGACCGGGGAGCTGTTTTTT
>TRBV27|many|TRBJ2-2|.
CASSTVLIGQNTGELFF
TGTGCCAGCAGTACCGTCTTGATCGGACAGAACACCGGGGAGCTGTTTTTT
>TRBV18|many|TRBJ2-1|TRBD2
CASRILAGGPREQFF
TGTGCCAGCCGTATCCTAGCGGGAGGCCCTAGGGAGCAGTTCTTC
>TRBV9|many|TRBJ2-2|.
CASSVTQANTGELFF
TGTGCCAGCAGCGTAACACAGGCGAACACCGGGGAGCTGTTTTTT
>TRBV27|few|TRBJ2-1|TRBD2
CASSKPRLAGGPSYNEQFF
TGTGCCAGCAGTAAACCCCGACTAGCGGGAGGACCTTCGTACAATGAGCAGTTCTTC
>TRBV7-3|many|TRBJ2-7|.
CASSLGAGRYEQYF
TGTGCCAGCAGCTTAGGAGCAGGGAGATACGAGCAGTACTTC
>TRBV7-2|many|TRBJ2-7|.
CASSPRLREQYF
TGTGCCAGCAGCCCCAGGTTGCGCGAGCAGTACTTC
>TRBV20-1|many|TRBJ2-3|TRBD1
CSARVHDGQGTDTQYF
TGCAGTGCTAGAGTCCACGACGGACAGGGCACAGATACGCAGTATTTT
>TRBV20-1|few|TRBJ2-7|TRBD2
CSARNFGLAGYEQYF
TGCAGTGCTAGAAACTTCGGACTAGCGGGCTACGAGCAGTACTTC
>TRBV30|few|TRBJ2-2|.
CAWSVLSGLNTGELFF
TGTGCCTGGAGTGTACTAAGCGGCTTGAACACCGGGGAGCTGTTTTTT